This T cell receptor beta chain was identified during a study of blood T cell repertoires in COVID-19. Looking at the study overall: Acute-phase and convalescent COVID-19 samples originated in the United States, Italy and Spain. The analysed material was cDNA or gDNA that came from T cells, B-cell-depleted T cells, or PBMCs.

This CDR3 region has 16 residues. CDR1 and CDR2 (germline): LNHDA, SQIVND (reference sequence). The V end lost 5 bases, the J end lost 1 base, and 15 bases lay between the germline ends. Original processing notes: Reference gene primer amplification gave estimated nucleated cell counts. TCRdb keeps only in-frame clones here, not all; method: immunoSEQ multiplex PCR. V and J calls and clone size are as listed in that table; D and trimming were resolved from the DNA. Among just over 50,000 clones listed, more than 70% were seen once. This chain uses TRBV19 with TRBJ2-1, with TRBD1 as a possible D gene (6 bases). The clonotype comes from an elderly man with active COVID-19. Sequencing input: peripheral blood. CDR3 DNA sequence: TGTGCCAGTAGTCTGAGAGGGGGTGGGTCCTACAATGAGCAGTTCTTC. As protein: CASSLRGGGSYNEQFF.